Following are 28 T cell receptor beta chains from one sample sequenced in a study of T cells in tuberculosis. Sequencing used immunoSEQ multiplex PCR; TCRdb keeps in-frame clones, though not all of them. Here the sample spans tens of thousands of clones, under 85% being singletons. Time point indicated: new active TB diagnosis, blood taken before or within 7 days of starting treatment. The sequenced sample was PBMCs, obtained at tuberculosis diagnosis. The receptor source for this set is an adult with tuberculosis.

The chain carries TRBV7-9 and TRBJ2-2; 7 nucleotides agree with TRBD2. Germline V gene lookup returns CDR1 SEHNR and CDR2 FQNEAQ (reference sequence). The CDR3 has 17 amino acids. V lost 0 bases and J lost 4; bases outside the gene matches: 8. The CDR3 DNA sequence: TGTGCCAGCAGCTTAGCCATGCGGCGGGGGTCCACCGGGGAGCTGTTTTTT. Protein product: CASSLAMRRGSTGELFF.

This chain connects TRBV10-1 to TRBJ2-7; D may be TRBD2 (6 bases). This CDR3 contains 19 residues. Trimming cost V 7 bases and J 0 bases, with 28 bases left between them. Per the germline V gene, CDR1 is WNHNN and CDR2 is SYGVQD (reference sequence). The CDR3 coding sequence is TGCGCCAGCATTGATTGTCCCGGGATAGTCGAACTAGCCTCCTACGAGCAGTACTTC. This gives the protein CASIDCPGIVELASYEQYF.

V gene TRBV19 combines with J gene TRBJ1-5; D gene uncertain. Germline CDR1 LNHDA, CDR2 SQIVND (reference sequence). The V end lost 4 bases, the J end lost 1 base, and 5 bases lay between the germline ends. The CDR3 has 13 amino acids. The CDR3 nucleotides read TGTGCCAGTAGTACACAGAGCAATCAGCCCCAGCATTTT. Translated: CASSTQSNQPQHF.

This chain joins TRBV18 and TRBJ2-7, with D tentatively TRBD2 (6 bases). Trimming left V 4 bases short and J 5 bases short, with 12 bases between. The CDR3 contains 13 residues. Per germline, CDR1 KGHSH and CDR2 LQKENI. The CDR3 nucleotides are TGTGCCAGCTCACTGGGAGGCCGGGACGAGCAGTACTTC. It encodes CASSLGGRDEQYF. The full variable domain, rest sourced from reference TRBV18 and TRBJ2-7, is NAGVMQNPRHLVRRRGQEARLRCSPMKGHSHVYWYRQLPEEGLKFMVYLQKENIIDESGMPKERFSAEFPKEGPSILRIQQVVRGDSAAYFCASSLGGRDEQYFGPGTRLTVT.

V gene TRBV6-1 combines with J gene TRBJ1-4; D call uncertain. V dropped 4 bases and J dropped 0 bases, with 18 bases sitting between them. The CDR3 runs to 18 residues. CDR1 and CDR2 from the germline V gene are MNHNS and SASEGT. The CDR3 DNA follows: TGTGCCAGCAGTGCACCTATCTTTTTTAGAGCAACTAATGAAAAACTGTTTTTT. It is translated as CASSAPIFFRATNEKLFF.

The rearrangement links TRBV6-1 to TRBJ2-7, with 9 bases fitting TRBD1. Germline V gene data show CDR1 as MNHNS and CDR2 as SASEGT. This CDR3 region has 15 residues. The V and J ends lost 4 bases and 2 bases, in that order; junction bases with no gene match: 6. CDR3: CASSAGTGNTYEQYF. DNA for the CDR3: TGTGCCAGCAGTGCCGGGACAGGGAACACCTACGAGCAGTACTTC.

The rearrangement links TRBV30 to TRBJ2-1, with 13 bases aligning to TRBD2. CDR1 and CDR2 (germline): GTSNPN, SVGIG (reference sequence). This CDR3 region has 13 residues. Losses at the gene ends were 5 bases for V and 8 bases for J; bases not matched to a gene: 3. CDR3 region: CAWAGTSGDEQFF. CDR3 sequence (DNA): TGTGCCTGGGCCGGGACTAGCGGGGATGAGCAGTTCTTC.

This clone was picked up a small number of times. V is TRBV6-1 and J is TRBJ2-7, with 11 bases aligning to TRBD1. The length of the CDR3 is 15 residues. Germline values: CDR1 MNHNS, CDR2 SASEGT. With 2 bases clipped from V and 2 bases from J, the junction kept 2 bases outside the gene matches. This CDR3 reads CASSEWGQGAYEQYF. CDR3 in DNA: TGTGCCAGCAGTGAATGGGGACAGGGGGCCTACGAGCAGTACTTC.

This clone was counted only a few times. This CDR3 is CASSILQITDTQYF. DNA of the CDR3: TGTGCCAGTAGTATCCTACAGATCACAGATACGCAGTATTTT. This chain joins TRBV19 and TRBJ2-3; D unclear. V lost 3 bases, J lost 2 bases, and 9 bases lay in between. From germline, CDR1 is LNHDA and CDR2 SQIVND (reference sequence). This CDR3 is built from 14 residues.

The V and J genes are TRBV6-5 and TRBJ1-3, with 8 positions matching TRBD1. CDR1 and CDR2 (germline): MNHEY, SVGAGI. This CDR3 is 14 amino acids long. The V segment lost 6 bases and the J segment 0 bases; nucleotides outside the gene matches: 1. In DNA form, the CDR3 reads TGTGCCAGCAGAACAGGGGGCTCTGGAAACACCATATATTTT. It yields the protein CASRTGGSGNTIYF.

This sequence joins TRBV7-2 and TRBJ2-3; 9 nucleotides match TRBD2. The CDR3 extends over 15 amino acids. Germline loops: CDR1 SGHTA, CDR2 FQGNSA. V gave up 6 bases and J gave up 3 bases; unmatched junction bases: 7. For the CDR3, the DNA is TGTGCCAGCAGTCCCGGCGGGGGGGAAACAGATACGCAGTATTTT. This gives the protein CASSPGGGETDTQYF.

By share, this clone counts as medium-sized. Other DNA sequences in the same sample also yield this CDR3. The chain is built from TRBV27 and TRBJ1-2, with D maybe TRBD1 (6 bases). This CDR3 has 14 amino acids. Trimming took 4 bases from V and 7 from J, leaving 16 bases between them. CDR1 is MNHEY and CDR2 is SMNVEV in the germline V gene (reference sequence). The CDR3 DNA is TGTGCCAGCAGTTCCACCCGGGGGGCGGTTGGCTACACCTTC. It is translated as CASSSTRGAVGYTF.

This clone was seen a few times. The chain joins TRBV7-2 to TRBJ1-5, with D unresolved. Trimming removed 1 base from V and 0 bases from J, with 4 bases in between. The CDR3 length is 14 residues. The germline CDR1 and CDR2 sequences are SGHTA and FQGNSA. The CDR3 sequence: CASSLELSNQPQHF. In nucleotides, the CDR3 is TGTGCCAGCAGCTTAGAACTTAGCAATCAGCCCCAGCATTTT.

The chain carries TRBV6-1 and TRBJ1-5; maybe TRBD1 (5 bases). Per germline, CDR1 MNHNS and CDR2 SASEGT. Trimming cost V 1 base and J 1 base, with 11 bases left between them. The CDR3 length is 16 residues. CDR3 loop: CASSEGFWGSNQPQHF. DNA of the CDR3: TGTGCCAGCAGTGAAGGATTTTGGGGCAGCAATCAGCCCCAGCATTTT.

The chain has TRBV6-4 and TRBJ1-5; D possibly corresponds to TRBD1 (6 bases). The V gene lost 5 bases and the J gene lost 2 bases, with 13 bases spanning the gap. The CDR3 covers 15 residues. Germline CDR1 is MRHNA and CDR2 is SNTAGT. CDR3 region: CASSLGAGGNQPQHF. The CDR3 nucleotides are TGTGCCAGCAGTTTGGGGGCAGGAGGCAATCAGCCCCAGCATTTT.

The gene calls are TRBV7-9 and TRBJ2-7, with 7 nucleotides matching TRBD1. CDR1 SEHNR and CDR2 FQNEAQ come from the germline V gene (reference sequence). The CDR3 contains 15 residues. With V trimmed by 4 bases and J by 2 bases, 8 bases remained unmatched. The CDR3 DNA is TGTGCCAGCAGCTCCATGACAGGGCTCGCCTACGAGCAGTACTTC. The encoded protein is CASSSMTGLAYEQYF.

This chain uses TRBV10-3 with TRBJ2-1, with 8 nucleotides matching TRBD1. This CDR3 comprises 14 residues. The ends lost 10 bases at V and 5 bases at J; junction bases unmatched: 10. Germline values: CDR1 ENHRY, CDR2 SYGVKD. The CDR3 spells CATGSDRGNNEQFF. In nucleotides, the CDR3 is TGTGCCACTGGAAGTGACAGGGGAAACAATGAGCAGTTCTTC.

The chain uses TRBV5-6 and TRBJ1-1; D call uncertain. V lost 0 bases and J 7 bases, leaving 7 bases between the germline ends. CDR1 and CDR2 (germline): SGHDT, YYEEEE. The CDR3 is made up of 12 amino acids. The CDR3 reads CASSLAGIEAFF. DNA of the CDR3: TGTGCCAGCAGCTTGGCCGGGATTGAAGCTTTCTTT.

The V gene is TRBV10-3, the J gene TRBJ1-2; TRBD1 aligns across 7 bases. This CDR3 has 14 residues. V dropped 8 bases and J dropped 4; count of bases not matched to a gene: 10. From germline, CDR1 is ENHRY and CDR2 SYGVKD. The CDR3 protein is CAIRRDSEAYGYTF. Written as DNA, the CDR3 is TGTGCCATCCGCCGGGACAGCGAGGCCTATGGCTACACCTTC.

The chain combines TRBV5-4 with TRBJ2-7; perhaps TRBD1 as D (7 bases). Germline loops: CDR1 SGHNT, CDR2 YYREEE (reference sequence). The CDR3 contains 15 residues. The V gene lost 4 bases and the J gene lost 0 bases, with 14 bases spanning the gap. The CDR3 here is CASSLWGDSSYEQYF. CDR3 DNA sequence: TGTGCCAGCAGCCTTTGGGGGGACAGCTCCTACGAGCAGTACTTC.

This rearrangement joins TRBV27 to TRBJ2-1; TRBD2 matches 9 bases. The germline CDR1 and CDR2 sequences are MNHEY and SMNVEV (reference sequence). This CDR3 contains 15 residues. With V trimmed by 2 bases and J by 5 bases, 4 bases remained unmatched. CDR3 in amino acids: CASSLVAGADNEQFF. CDR3 DNA sequence: TGTGCCAGCAGTTTAGTAGCGGGGGCCGACAATGAGCAGTTCTTC.

The V gene is TRBV14, the J gene TRBJ1-1; 10 bases map to TRBD1. CDR3 length equals 19 residues. Germline V gives CDR1 SGHDN, CDR2 FVKESK. V shed 4 bases, J shed 5 bases, and the junction held 19 bases outside the gene matches. CDR3 sequence: CASSLTYFRDRGEETEAFF. DNA for the CDR3: TGTGCCAGCAGCCTAACATATTTCCGGGACAGGGGAGAGGAGACTGAAGCTTTCTTT.

The chain uses TRBV7-6 and TRBJ1-1; possibly TRBD1 for D (5 bases). The germline V gene has CDR1 SGHVS and CDR2 FNYEAQ. The CDR3 runs to 15 residues. The ends were cut back, 4 bases at V and 7 bases at J, with 19 bases in the middle. The CDR3 region is CASSSGKGGTNEAFF. DNA for the CDR3: TGTGCCAGCAGCTCAGGGAAAGGAGGGACCAATGAAGCTTTCTTT. Drawing the rest from reference TRBV7-6 and TRBJ1-1, the complete variable domain is GAGVSQSPRYKVTKRGQDVALRCDPISGHVSLYWYRQALGQGPEFLTYFNYEAQQDKSGLPNDRFSAERPEGSISTLTIQRTEQRDSAMYRCASSSGKGGTNEAFFGQGTRLTVV.

The V and J genes are TRBV29-1 and TRBJ2-4; 7 bases line up with TRBD2. This CDR3 has 12 amino acids. Looked up from germline, CDR1 is SQVTM and CDR2 is ANQGSEA. CDR3 amino acids: CSARGSGNIQYF. The CDR3 DNA reads as TGCAGTGCGCGCGGGAGTGGAAACATTCAGTACTTC. Supplemented by reference TRBV29-1 and TRBJ2-4, the full variable domain reads SAVISQKPSRDICQRGTSLTIQCQVDSQVTMMFWYRQQPGQSLTLIATANQGSEATYESGFVIDKFPISRPNLTFSTLTVSNMSPEDSSIYLCSARGSGNIQYFGAGTRLSVL.

The chain uses TRBV25-1 and TRBJ2-7; D unclear. The CDR3 extends over 12 amino acids. Per the germline V gene, CDR1 is MGHDK and CDR2 is SYGVNS. V dropped 4 bases and J dropped 5 bases, with 9 bases sitting between them. For the CDR3, the DNA is TGTGCCAGCAGTGTCACTAACCACGAGCAGTACTTC. This codes for CASSVTNHEQYF.

The rearrangement joins TRBV27 to TRBJ1-2; D not resolved. CDR3 size: 15 residues. V lost 0 bases and J 0 bases, leaving 8 bases between the germline ends. CDR1 MNHEY and CDR2 SMNVEV come from the germline V gene (reference sequence). CDR3 residues: CASSLSSGANYGYTF. CDR3 DNA: TGTGCCAGCAGTTTATCATCCGGAGCTAACTATGGCTACACCTTC.

This clone has just a few counts. The chain is built from TRBV7-9 and TRBJ2-7; 12 nucleotides match TRBD2. Germline V gives CDR1 SEHNR, CDR2 FQNEAQ (reference sequence). The CDR3 spans 17 residues. V trimming: 3 bases; J trimming: 5 bases; junction bases outside the gene matches: 11. This CDR3 reads CASSFSPLAGGSHEQYF. The CDR3 DNA is TGTGCCAGCAGCTTCTCCCCACTAGCGGGAGGATCCCACGAGCAGTACTTC. Full variable domain (missing parts from reference TRBV7-9 and TRBJ2-7): DTGVSQNPRHKITKRGQNVTFRCDPISEHNRLYWYRQTLGQGPEFLTYFQNEAQLEKSRLLSDRFSAERPKGSFSTLEIQRTEQGDSAMYLCASSFSPLAGGSHEQYFGPGTRLTVT.

V and J are TRBV4-1 and TRBJ2-7, with 10 bases lining up with TRBD2. Looked up from germline, CDR1 is MGHRA and CDR2 is YSYEKL. V shed 0 bases and J 3 bases; nucleotides not matched to a gene: 5. The CDR3 sequence is 16 residues long. CDR3 sequence reads: CASSQEKREGLYEQYF. CDR3 nucleotide sequence: TGCGCCAGCAGCCAAGAAAAGCGGGAGGGCCTCTACGAGCAGTACTTC.